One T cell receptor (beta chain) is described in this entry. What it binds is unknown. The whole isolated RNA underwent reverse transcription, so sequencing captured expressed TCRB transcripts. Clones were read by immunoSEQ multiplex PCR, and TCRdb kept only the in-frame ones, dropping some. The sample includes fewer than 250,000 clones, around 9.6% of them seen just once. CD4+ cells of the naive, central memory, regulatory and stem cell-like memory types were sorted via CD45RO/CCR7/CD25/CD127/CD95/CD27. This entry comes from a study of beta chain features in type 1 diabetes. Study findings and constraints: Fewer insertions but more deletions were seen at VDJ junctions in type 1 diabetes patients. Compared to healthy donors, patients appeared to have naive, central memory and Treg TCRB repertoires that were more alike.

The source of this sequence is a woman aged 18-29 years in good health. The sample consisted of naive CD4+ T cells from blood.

CDR3 sequence (DNA): TGTGCCAGCAGGCCTAGGGGTGCTGGGGCCAACGTCCTGACTTTC. It encodes CASRPRGAGANVLTF. The genes are TRBV27 and TRBJ2-6; a possible D gene is TRBD1 (5 bases). V lost 6 bases to trimming and J lost 2 bases, with 11 bases between them. The CDR3 contains 15 residues. The V gene's germline CDR1 is MNHEY and CDR2 SMNVEV (reference sequence).